This T cell receptor (beta chain) is drawn from a study of blood T cell repertoires in COVID-19. Study context: Sites across the United States, Italy and Spain contributed samples from acute and convalescent COVID-19. The cDNA or gDNA used as material had been derived from T cells, B-cell-depleted T cells, or PBMCs.

Looked up from germline, CDR1 is KGHSH and CDR2 is LQKENI. The V segment lost 4 bases and the J segment 3 bases; nucleotides outside the gene matches: 10. The CDR3 contains 17 residues. Original analysis: Reference gene primer amplification gave estimated nucleated cell counts. TCRdb keeps only in-frame clones here, not all; method: immunoSEQ multiplex PCR. D and trimming come from the DNA, and the V and J calls and clone size come from that table. The profile covers about 120,000 clones, with 87% appearing a single time and 30% taken by the ten largest. The TCR comes from an older woman with acute or convalescent COVID-19. Sequencing was carried out using peripheral blood. The rearrangement links TRBV18 to TRBJ2-1, with 9 bases that match TRBD2. This CDR3 reads CASSLTGAGGSYNEQFF. CDR3 DNA: TGTGCCAGCTCACTTACGGGAGCGGGGGGAAGCTACAATGAGCAGTTCTTC.